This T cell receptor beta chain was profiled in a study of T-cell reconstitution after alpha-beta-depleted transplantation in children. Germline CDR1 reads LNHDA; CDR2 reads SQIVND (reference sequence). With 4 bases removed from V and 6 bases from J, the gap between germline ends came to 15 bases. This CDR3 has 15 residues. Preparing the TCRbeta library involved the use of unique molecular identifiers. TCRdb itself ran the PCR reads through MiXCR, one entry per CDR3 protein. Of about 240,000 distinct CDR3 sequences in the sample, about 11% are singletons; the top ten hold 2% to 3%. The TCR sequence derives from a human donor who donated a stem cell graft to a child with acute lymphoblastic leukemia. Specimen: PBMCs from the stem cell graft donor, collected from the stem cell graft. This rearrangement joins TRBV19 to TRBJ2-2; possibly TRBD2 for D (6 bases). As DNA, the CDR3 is TGTGCCAGTAGTAGGGAGGAGGGGTTGGCCGGGGAGCTGTTTTTT. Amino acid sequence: CASSREEGLAGELFF.